What follows are 7 T cell receptor beta chains derived from one specimen sequenced in a study of T cell responses to AZD1222 COVID-19 vaccine. The protocol was immunoSEQ multiplex PCR, while the TCRdb copy is restricted to in-frame clones and leaves out a portion. The sample has 150,000 to 250,000 clones, 80% to 95% seen once; the top ten hold roughly 1%. The material sequenced was peripheral blood, taken 28 days after the second AZD1222 dose. The receptor source for this set is an adult who received the AZD1222 COVID-19 vaccine.

This sequence joins TRBV7-9 and TRBJ1-5; 9 nucleotides line up with TRBD1. V shed 4 bases and J 4 bases; nucleotides not matched to a gene: 11. Germline CDR1 is SEHNR and CDR2 is FQNEAQ (reference sequence). There are 17 residues in the CDR3. CDR3 protein: CASSWGQGRGPNQPQHF. CDR3 DNA sequence: TGTGCCAGCAGCTGGGGACAGGGAAGGGGGCCAAATCAGCCCCAGCATTTT.

This rearrangement joins TRBV4-1 to TRBJ1-2; tentatively, D is TRBD1 (5 bases). Trimming removed 1 base from V and 3 bases from J, with 12 bases in between. Germline V gene sequence: CDR1 MGHRA, CDR2 YSYEKL. The CDR3 consists of 15 residues. CDR3 sequence (DNA): TGCGCCAGCAGCCAAGGAATGGGGCTAGACTATGGCTACACCTTC. Translated: CASSQGMGLDYGYTF.

The CDR3 loop reads CASSLMEGNQPQHF. The CDR3 DNA sequence: TGTGCCAGCAGCTTAATGGAGGGCAATCAGCCCCAGCATTTT. J is TRBJ1-5 and V is TRBV7-9; D is ambiguous. With 2 bases removed from V and 2 bases from J, the gap between germline ends came to 7 bases. The CDR3 totals 14 residues. CDR1 is SEHNR, CDR2 FQNEAQ, per germline (reference sequence). Full variable domain (rest looked up from reference TRBV7-9 and TRBJ1-5): DTGVSQNPRHKITKRGQNVTFRCDPISEHNRLYWYRQTLGQGPEFLTYFQNEAQLEKSRLLSDRFSAERPKGSFSTLEIQRTEQGDSAMYLCASSLMEGNQPQHFGDGTRLSIL.

This rearrangement joins TRBV19 to TRBJ1-5; D is possibly TRBD1 (6 bases). The CDR3 loop spans 15 amino acids. CDR1 and CDR2 (germline): LNHDA, SQIVND (reference sequence). Deletions cut 7 bases from V and 9 bases from J, with 22 bases between. For the CDR3, the DNA is TGTGCCAGTACCAACCGGGACACCGTATGGAGGCCCCAGCATTTT. Its translation: CASTNRDTVWRPQHF.

The V and J genes are TRBV27 and TRBJ1-2; 7 bases map to TRBD1. The V segment lost 6 bases and the J segment 2 bases; nucleotides outside the gene matches: 9. This CDR3 has 15 amino acids. CDR1 is MNHEY and CDR2 is SMNVEV in the germline V gene (reference sequence). This CDR3 reads CASRTIGGQNYGYTF. In DNA, the CDR3 is TGTGCCAGCAGAACAATAGGGGGACAGAACTATGGCTACACCTTC.

This clone was seen a single time. J is TRBJ1-2 and V is TRBV6-5; a possible D gene is TRBD1 (5 bases). The CDR3 extends over 15 amino acids. V dropped 3 bases and J dropped 1 base, with 12 bases sitting between them. Germline CDR1 reads MNHEY; CDR2 reads SVGAGI. This CDR3 is CASSYRAGFNYGYTF. CDR3 DNA: TGTGCCAGCAGTTATCGGGCAGGGTTTAACTATGGCTACACCTTC.

This clone was picked up one time. The V gene is TRBV9, the J gene TRBJ2-7; the D gene could be TRBD1 or TRBD2 (5 bases each). The CDR3 sequence is 14 residues long. CDR1 and CDR2 from the germline V gene are SGDLS and YYNGEE. With 4 bases removed from V and 2 bases from J, the gap between germline ends came to 13 bases. CDR3 residues: CASSPSPGPYEQYF. The DNA of the CDR3 is TGTGCCAGCAGCCCAAGCCCGGGGCCCTACGAGCAGTACTTC.